The sequence of this T cell receptor (beta chain) was determined in a study of blood T cell repertoires in COVID-19. About the study: The study drew acute and convalescent COVID-19 samples from the United States, Italy and Spain. PBMCs, B-cell-depleted T cells, or T cells were the source of the cDNA or gDNA that made up the material.

In the source study's methods: It was from reference gene primer amplification that nucleated cell counts were estimated. The table came from immunoSEQ multiplex PCR; TCRdb's copy has only in-frame clones and leaves some out. Clone size and V and J calls were adopted from that table, with D and trimming inferred from the DNA. The profile shows about 230,000 clones, around four fifths of them singletons. This clone was detected once. Germline assignment: CDR1 LNHNV and CDR2 YYDKDF (reference sequence). The CDR3 runs 15 residues. V shed 8 bases and J shed 0 bases, with 16 bases lying between them. Input material: peripheral blood. The chain employs TRBV15 and TRBJ1-2, with D perhaps TRBD1 (5 bases). The TCR sequence derives from a woman between 70 and 85 years old with active or convalescent COVID-19. For the CDR3, the DNA is TGTGCCACCTCCAGGTTGGGGGGGGCTAACTATGGCTACACCTTC. It yields the protein CATSRLGGANYGYTF.